This T cell receptor (beta chain) appears in the sequencing data of a study of cytomegalovirus exposure and HLA in healthy donors. Worth noting for this clone: Antigen unknown.

PCR primers comprised 60 Vbeta and 13 Jbeta primers. Sequencing was performed with immunoSEQ multiplex PCR; in TCRdb, only in-frame clones are kept and a portion is missing. The sample carries more than 100,000 clones, less than 90% recorded once. CDR1 and CDR2 (germline): SGHTA, FQGNSA. The CDR3 totals 14 residues. Trimming left V 5 bases short and J 7 bases short, with 17 bases between. General study results and limits: Specificity of a few CMV-associated chains for CMV antigens was verified in vitro. For most TCR sequences rarity was the rule, although some public TCRs occurred in many donors. The listing of 150 or so TCR beta chains classed them as cytomegalovirus-associated. Association of a missense DCLRE1C variant with TCR beta V- and J-gene trimming was reported in a later analysis.

Sequencing used PBMCs. The chain couples TRBV7-2 to TRBJ1-2, with D maybe TRBD1 (5 bases). This TCR derives from a man aged 35-49 years in good health and CMV-seronegative. The DNA of the CDR3 is TGTGCCAGCAGCCTCCGGGACTCATTCGGTGGCTACACCTTC. Its protein product is CASSLRDSFGGYTF.